This T cell receptor beta chain was documented in a study of Graves' ophthalmopathy and Graves' hyperthyroidism. Amplified TCR beta CDR3 regions were obtained using RNA transcripts as template. In the first round, RT-PCR was carried out with HTBI primers, and a multiplex PCR formed the second round. TCRdb re-called the multiplex PCR reads through MiXCR, storing one row per CDR3 protein. Found here are 450,000 to 600,000 distinct CDR3 sequences, about 35% of them singletons; the top ten hold around 4%. In this sample, this clonotype turned up many times. The germline V gene encodes CDR1 LNHDA and CDR2 SQIVND (reference sequence). Trimming stripped 6 bases from V and 0 bases from J, with 8 bases between. This CDR3 contains 13 residues.

The TCR sequence derives from an adult man with Graves' hyperthyroidism. The chain couples TRBV19 to TRBJ1-1, with D uncertain. Sample: peripheral blood or thyroid tissue (not recorded which). The CDR3 region has the DNA TGTGCCAGTAGCAGACCGATGAACACTGAAGCTTTCTTT. This translates into CASSRPMNTEAFF. Full variable domain (remainder filled in from reference TRBV19 and TRBJ1-1): DGGITQSPKYLFRKEGQNVTLSCEQNLNHDAMYWYRQDPGQGLRLIYYSQIVNDFQKGDIAEGYSVSREKKESFPLTVTSAQKNPTAFYLCASSRPMNTEAFFGQGTRLTVV.